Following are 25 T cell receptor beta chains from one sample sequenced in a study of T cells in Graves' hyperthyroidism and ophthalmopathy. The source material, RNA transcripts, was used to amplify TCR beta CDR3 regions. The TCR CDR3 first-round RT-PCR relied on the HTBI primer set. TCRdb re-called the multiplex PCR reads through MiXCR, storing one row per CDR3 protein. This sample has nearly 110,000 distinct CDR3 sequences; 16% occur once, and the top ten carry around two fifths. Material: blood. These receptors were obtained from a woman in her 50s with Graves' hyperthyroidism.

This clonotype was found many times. The CDR3 nucleotides are TGTGCCAGCAGTCCCCAAAACAGGGCTGGAAACACCATATATTTT. Translating it yields CASSPQNRAGNTIYF. The V gene is TRBV2, the J gene TRBJ1-3; perhaps TRBD1 as D (6 bases). The V gene lost 5 bases and the J gene lost 2 bases, with 13 bases spanning the gap. From germline, CDR1 is SNHLY and CDR2 FYNNEI. CDR3 length: 15 amino acids.

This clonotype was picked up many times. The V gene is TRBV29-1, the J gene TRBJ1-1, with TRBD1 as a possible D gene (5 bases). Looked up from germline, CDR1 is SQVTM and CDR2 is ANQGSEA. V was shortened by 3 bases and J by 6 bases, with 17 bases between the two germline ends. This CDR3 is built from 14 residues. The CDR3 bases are TGCAGCGTTGACCCCAGGGCGGGGGGATCTGAAGCTTTCTTT. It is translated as CSVDPRAGGSEAFF.

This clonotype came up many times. The CDR3 protein is CASKYGQGVTEAFF. Here the CDR3 DNA reads TGTGCCAGCAAGTACGGGCAGGGAGTCACTGAAGCTTTCTTT. The chain joins TRBV5-8 to TRBJ1-1; perhaps TRBD1 as D (5 bases). The V end was cut by 6 bases, the J end by 4 bases, with 16 bases between. The CDR3 consists of 14 residues. Germline CDR1 and CDR2: SGHTS and YDEGEE.

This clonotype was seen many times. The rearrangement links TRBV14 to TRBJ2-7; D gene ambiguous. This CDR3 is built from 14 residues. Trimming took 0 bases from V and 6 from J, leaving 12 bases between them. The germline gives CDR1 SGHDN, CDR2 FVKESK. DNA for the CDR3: TGTGCCAGCAGCCAAGACCCAATGGGATCCGAGCAGTACTTC. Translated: CASSQDPMGSEQYF.

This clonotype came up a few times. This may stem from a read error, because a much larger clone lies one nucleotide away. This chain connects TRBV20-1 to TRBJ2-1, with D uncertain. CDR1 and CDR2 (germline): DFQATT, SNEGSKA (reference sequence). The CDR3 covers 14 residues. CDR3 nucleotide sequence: TGCAGTGCTCTCGGGTCGAGCTCCTACAATAAGCAGTTCTTC. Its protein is CSALGSSSYNKQFF.

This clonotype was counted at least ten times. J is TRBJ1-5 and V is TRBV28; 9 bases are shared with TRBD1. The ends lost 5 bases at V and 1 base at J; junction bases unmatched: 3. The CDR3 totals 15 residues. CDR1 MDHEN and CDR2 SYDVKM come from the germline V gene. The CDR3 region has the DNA TGTGCCAGCAGTGGGACAGGGACGAGCAATCAGCCCCAGCATTTT. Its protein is CASSGTGTSNQPQHF.

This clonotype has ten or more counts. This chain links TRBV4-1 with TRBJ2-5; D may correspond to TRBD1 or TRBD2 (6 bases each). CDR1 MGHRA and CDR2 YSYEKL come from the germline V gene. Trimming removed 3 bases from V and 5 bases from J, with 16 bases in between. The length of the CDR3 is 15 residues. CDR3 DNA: TGCGCCAGCAGCCACGACCATCGGGGGCCGGAGACCCAGTACTTC. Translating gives CASSHDHRGPETQYF.

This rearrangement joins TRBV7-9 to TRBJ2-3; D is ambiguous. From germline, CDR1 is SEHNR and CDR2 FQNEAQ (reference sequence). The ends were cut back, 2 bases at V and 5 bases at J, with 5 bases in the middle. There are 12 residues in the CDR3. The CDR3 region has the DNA TGTGCCAGCAGCTTATCTCAAGATACGCAGTATTTT. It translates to CASSLSQDTQYF.

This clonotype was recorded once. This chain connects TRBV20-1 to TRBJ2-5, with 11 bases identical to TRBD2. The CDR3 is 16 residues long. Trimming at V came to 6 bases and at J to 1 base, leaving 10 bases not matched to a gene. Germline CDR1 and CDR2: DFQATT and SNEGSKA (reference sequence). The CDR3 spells CSAPGTGTSGQETQYF. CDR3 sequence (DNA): TGCAGTGCCCCCGGGACCGGGACTAGCGGCCAAGAGACCCAGTACTTC.

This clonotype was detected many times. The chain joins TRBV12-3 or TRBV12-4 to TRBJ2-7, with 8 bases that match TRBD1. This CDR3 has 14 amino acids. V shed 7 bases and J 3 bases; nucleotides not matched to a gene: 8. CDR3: CASTATGELYEQYF. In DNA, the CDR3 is TGTGCCAGCACCGCGACAGGGGAACTCTACGAGCAGTACTTC.

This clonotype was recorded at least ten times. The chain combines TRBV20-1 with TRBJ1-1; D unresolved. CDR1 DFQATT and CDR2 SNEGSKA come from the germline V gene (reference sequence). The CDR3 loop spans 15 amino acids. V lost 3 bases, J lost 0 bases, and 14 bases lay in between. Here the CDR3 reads CSASEVSRLNTEAFF. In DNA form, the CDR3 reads TGCAGTGCTAGTGAGGTCTCCCGTTTGAACACTGAAGCTTTCTTT.

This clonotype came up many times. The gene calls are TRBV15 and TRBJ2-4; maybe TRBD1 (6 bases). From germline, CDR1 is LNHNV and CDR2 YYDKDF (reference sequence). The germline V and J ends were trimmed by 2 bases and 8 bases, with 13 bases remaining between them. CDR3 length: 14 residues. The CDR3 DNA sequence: TGTGCCACCAGCAGACAGGGGTGGATGGACATTCAGTACTTC. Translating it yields CATSRQGWMDIQYF.

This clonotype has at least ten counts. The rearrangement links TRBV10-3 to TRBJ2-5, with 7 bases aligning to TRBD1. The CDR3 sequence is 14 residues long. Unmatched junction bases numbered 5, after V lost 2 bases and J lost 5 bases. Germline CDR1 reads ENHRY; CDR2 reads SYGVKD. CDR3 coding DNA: TGTGCCATCAGTGAGGGACAGGTTGGCGAGACCCAGTACTTC. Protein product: CAISEGQVGETQYF.

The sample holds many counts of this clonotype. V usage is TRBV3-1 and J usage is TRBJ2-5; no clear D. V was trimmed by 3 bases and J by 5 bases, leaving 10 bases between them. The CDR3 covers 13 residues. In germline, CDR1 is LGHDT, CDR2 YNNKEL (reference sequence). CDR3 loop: CASSHRLVETQYF. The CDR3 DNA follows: TGTGCCAGCAGCCATCGACTTGTGGAGACCCAGTACTTC.

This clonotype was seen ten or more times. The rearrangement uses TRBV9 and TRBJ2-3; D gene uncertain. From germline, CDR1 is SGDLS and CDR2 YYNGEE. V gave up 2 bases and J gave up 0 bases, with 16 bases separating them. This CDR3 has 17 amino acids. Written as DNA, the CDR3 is TGTGCCAGCAGCGTTTGGGGAACCACAACTAGCACAGATACGCAGTATTTT. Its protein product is CASSVWGTTTSTDTQYF.

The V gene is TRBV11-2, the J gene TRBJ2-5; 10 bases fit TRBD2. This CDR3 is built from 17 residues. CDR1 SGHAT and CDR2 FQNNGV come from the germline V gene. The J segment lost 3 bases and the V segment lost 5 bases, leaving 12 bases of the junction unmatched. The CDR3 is CASSPRIGGLAEETQYF. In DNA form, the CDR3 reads TGTGCCAGCAGCCCGAGAATCGGTGGACTAGCGGAAGAGACCCAGTACTTC.

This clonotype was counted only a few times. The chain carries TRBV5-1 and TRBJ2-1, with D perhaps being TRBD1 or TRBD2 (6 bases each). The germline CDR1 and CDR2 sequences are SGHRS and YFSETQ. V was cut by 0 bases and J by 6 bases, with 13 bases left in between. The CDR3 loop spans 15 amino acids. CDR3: CASSLAGATPNEQFF. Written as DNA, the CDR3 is TGCGCCAGCAGCTTGGCGGGGGCGACACCCAATGAGCAGTTCTTC.

The CDR3, as DNA: TGTGCCAGCAGTCTGGAGATAAATCAGCCCCAGCATTTT. It is translated as CASSLEINQPQHF. The V and J genes are TRBV2 and TRBJ1-5; D uncertain. V lost 5 bases and J lost 4, with 9 bases in between. Germline V gene lookup returns CDR1 SNHLY and CDR2 FYNNEI. CDR3 length: 13 residues.

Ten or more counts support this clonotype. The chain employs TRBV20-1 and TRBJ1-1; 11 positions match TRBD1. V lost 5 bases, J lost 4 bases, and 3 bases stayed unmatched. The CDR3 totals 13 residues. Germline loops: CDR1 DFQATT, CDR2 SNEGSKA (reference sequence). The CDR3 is CSAVGQGVTEAFF. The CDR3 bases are TGCAGTGCTGTGGGACAGGGGGTCACTGAAGCTTTCTTT.

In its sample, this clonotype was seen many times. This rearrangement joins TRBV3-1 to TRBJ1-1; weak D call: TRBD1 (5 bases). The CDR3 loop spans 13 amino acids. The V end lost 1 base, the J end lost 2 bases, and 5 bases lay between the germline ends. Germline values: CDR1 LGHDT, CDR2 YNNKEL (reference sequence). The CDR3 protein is CASSQGGNTEAFF. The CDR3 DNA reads TGTGCCAGCAGCCAAGGGGGCAACACTGAAGCTTTCTTT.

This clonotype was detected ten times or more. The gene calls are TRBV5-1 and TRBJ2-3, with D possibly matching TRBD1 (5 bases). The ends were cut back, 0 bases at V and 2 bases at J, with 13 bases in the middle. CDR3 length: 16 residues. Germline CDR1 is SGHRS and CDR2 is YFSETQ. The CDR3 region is CASSLDRSTTTDTQYF. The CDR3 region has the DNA TGCGCCAGCAGCTTGGACAGGTCCACTACCACAGATACGCAGTATTTT.

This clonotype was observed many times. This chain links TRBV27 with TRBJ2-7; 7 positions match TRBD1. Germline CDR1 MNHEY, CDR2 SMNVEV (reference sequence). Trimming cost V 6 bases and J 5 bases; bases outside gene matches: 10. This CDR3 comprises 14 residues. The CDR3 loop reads CASRGTDSPHEQYF. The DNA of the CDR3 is TGTGCCAGCAGGGGGACAGACAGCCCCCACGAGCAGTACTTC.

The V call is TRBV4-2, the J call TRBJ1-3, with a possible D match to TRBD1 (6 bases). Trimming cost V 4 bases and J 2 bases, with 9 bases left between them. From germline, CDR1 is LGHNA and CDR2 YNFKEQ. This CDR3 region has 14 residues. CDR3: CASSREGAGNTIYF. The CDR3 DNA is TGTGCCAGCAGCCGAGAGGGGGCTGGAAACACCATATATTTT.

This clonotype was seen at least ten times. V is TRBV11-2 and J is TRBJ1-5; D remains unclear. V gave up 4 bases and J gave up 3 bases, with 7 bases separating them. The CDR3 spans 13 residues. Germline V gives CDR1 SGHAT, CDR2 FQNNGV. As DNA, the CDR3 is TGTGCCAGCAGCTGGACGGACAATCAGCCCCAGCATTTT. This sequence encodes CASSWTDNQPQHF.

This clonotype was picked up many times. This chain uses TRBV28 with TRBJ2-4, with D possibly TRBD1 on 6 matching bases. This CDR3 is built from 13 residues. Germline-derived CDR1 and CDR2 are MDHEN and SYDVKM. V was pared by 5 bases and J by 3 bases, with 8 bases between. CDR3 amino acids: CASSTGLKNIQYF. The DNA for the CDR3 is TGTGCCAGCAGTACAGGGCTCAAAAACATTCAGTACTTC. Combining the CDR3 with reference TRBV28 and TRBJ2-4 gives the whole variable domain DVKVTQSSRYLVKRTGEKVFLECVQDMDHENMFWYRQDPGLGLRLIYFSYDVKMKEKGDIPEGYSVSREKKERFSLILESASTNQTSMYLCASSTGLKNIQYFGAGTRLSVL.